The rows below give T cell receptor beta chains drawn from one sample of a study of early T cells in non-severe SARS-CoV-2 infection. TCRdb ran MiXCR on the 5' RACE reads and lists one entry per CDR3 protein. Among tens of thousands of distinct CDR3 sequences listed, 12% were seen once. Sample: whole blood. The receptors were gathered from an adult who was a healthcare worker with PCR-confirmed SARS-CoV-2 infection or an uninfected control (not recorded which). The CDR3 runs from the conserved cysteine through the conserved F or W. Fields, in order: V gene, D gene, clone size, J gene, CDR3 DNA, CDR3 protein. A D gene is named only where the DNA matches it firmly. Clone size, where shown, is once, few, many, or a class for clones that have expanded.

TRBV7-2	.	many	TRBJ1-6	TGTGCCAGCAGCCCCCCAGGCCGGGGGAATTCACCCCTCCACTTT	CASSPPGRGNSPLHF
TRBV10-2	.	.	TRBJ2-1	TGCGCCAGCAGTCTTACATCTGGGGGTAATGAGCAGTTCTTC	CASSLTSGGNEQFF
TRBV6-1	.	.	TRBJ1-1	TGTGCCAGCAGTGAAAATAGCGTGCTCCGTGAAGCTTTCTTT	CASSENSVLREAFF
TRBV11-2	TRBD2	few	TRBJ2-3	TGTGCCAGCAGCTACGGAGCGGGGATAACAGATACGCAGTATTTT	CASSYGAGITDTQYF
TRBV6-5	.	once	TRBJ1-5	TGTGCCAGCAGTCCACCCCTGGGAGATAGCAATCAGCCCCAGCATTTT	CASSPPLGDSNQPQHF
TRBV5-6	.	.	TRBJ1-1	TGTGCCAGCAGCTTGCTGGGGGGAGAAGCTTTCTTT	CASSLLGGEAFF
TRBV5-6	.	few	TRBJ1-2	TGTGCCAGCAGCTTGGGGACAGTGCCTACGCATGGCTACACCTTC	CASSLGTVPTHGYTF
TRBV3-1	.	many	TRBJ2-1	TGTGCCAGTTCCCGAGGGAATGAGCAGTTCTTC	CASSRGNEQFF
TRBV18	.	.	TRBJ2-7	TGTGCCAGCTCATGGGGGGCCGGCTACGAGCAGTACTTC	CASSWGAGYEQYF
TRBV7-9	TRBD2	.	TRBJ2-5	TGTGCCAGCAGCGATCTAGCGGGGGGGCCCTCTATCTCTCAAGAGACCCAGTACTTC	CASSDLAGGPSISQETQYF
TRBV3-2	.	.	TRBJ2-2	TGTGCCAGCAGCCCCAGCGGGGGGCGGGGCACCGGGGAGCTGTTTTTT	CASSPSGGRGTGELFF
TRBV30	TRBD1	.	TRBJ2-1	TGTGCCTGGAGTGGACAGGGGGTTGAGCAGTTCTTC	CAWSGQGVEQFF
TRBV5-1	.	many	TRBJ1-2	TGCGCCAGCAGCTTGACAGATTCTAACTATGGCTACACCTTC	CASSLTDSNYGYTF
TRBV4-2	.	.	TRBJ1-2	TGTGCCAGCAGCCAAGTGGACGGGGATGGGGACTATGGCTACACCTTC	CASSQVDGDGDYGYTF
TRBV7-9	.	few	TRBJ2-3	TGTGCCAGCAGCCAAGGGCAGGCGGGCACAGATACGCAGTATTTT	CASSQGQAGTDTQYF
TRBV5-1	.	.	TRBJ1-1	TGCGCCAGCAGCTTGGATCTCTCCGGGGGGCGTCTTGAAGCTTTCTTT	CASSLDLSGGRLEAFF
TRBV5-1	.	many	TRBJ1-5	TGCGCCAGCAGCTTGGAGGGAAATCGCAATCAGCCCCAGCATTTT	CASSLEGNRNQPQHF
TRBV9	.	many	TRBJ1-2	TGTGCCAGCAGCGTCGACAGTTCCTATGGCTACACCTTC	CASSVDSSYGYTF
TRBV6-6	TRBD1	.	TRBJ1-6	TGTACCAGCAGAGAAGGGACAGTCAATAATTCACCCCTCCACTTT	CTSREGTVNNSPLHF
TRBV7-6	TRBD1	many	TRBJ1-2	TGTGCCAGCAGCCCCAAATACAGGGGGTTCGGTGGCTACACCTTC	CASSPKYRGFGGYTF
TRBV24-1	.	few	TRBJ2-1	TGTGCCACCAGTGATTTCCCCGGGAATGAGCAGTTCTTC	CATSDFPGNEQFF
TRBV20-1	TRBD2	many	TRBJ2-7	TGCAGTGCGACGGGACTAGCGGGCTACGAGCAGTACTTC	CSATGLAGYEQYF
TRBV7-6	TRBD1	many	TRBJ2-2	TGTGCCAGCAGCTTAAACCAGGGGGTTGCCGGGGAGCTGTTTTTT	CASSLNQGVAGELFF
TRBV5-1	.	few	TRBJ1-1	TGCGCCAGCAGCTTGGCGTTCGGTGGGACGGCTAACACTGAAGCTTTCTTT	CASSLAFGGTANTEAFF
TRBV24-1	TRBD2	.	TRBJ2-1	TGTGCCACCAGTGATCCGAGCGGGGGGGATAACAGCTCCTACAATGAGCAGTTCTTC	CATSDPSGGDNSSYNEQFF
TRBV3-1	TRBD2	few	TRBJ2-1	TGTGCCAGCGCCATAGCGGGGGGTCACAATGAGCAGTTCTTC	CASAIAGGHNEQFF
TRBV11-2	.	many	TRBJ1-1	TGTGCCAGCAGCCCCAGGTCGAACACTGAAGCTTTCTTT	CASSPRSNTEAFF
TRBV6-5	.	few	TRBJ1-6	TGTGCCAGCAGTTACACGGACAGAAATTCACCCCTCCACTTT	CASSYTDRNSPLHF